This TCR beta chain appears in the sequencing data of a study of post-analysis software for immune sequencing data. At the level of the study: Recorded disease courses covered relapsing-remitting, secondary progressive and progressive-relapsing multiple sclerosis. Some patients had no subtype annotation. Study-wide findings and caveats: Controls had significantly higher normalized Chao1 diversity than multiple sclerosis patients. Patients had higher frequencies than controls of five or six TRBV segments, including TRBV5-6, TRBV5-1 and TRBV20-1.

Built from TCR beta cDNA, the libraries had unique molecular identifiers in them. TCRdb analysed the PCR reads with MiXCR anew, one entry per CDR3 protein. The sample includes 150,000 to 200,000 distinct CDR3 sequences, about 34% of them seen just once. Remarks on this clonotype: Its cognate antigen is unknown. Given a much more abundant clone one base away, this may be a read error.

V lost 6 bases to trimming and J lost 7 bases; unmatched junction nucleotides: 11. This CDR3 comprises 16 residues. This receptor was obtained from a girl aged 10 to 17 with multiple sclerosis. The specimen comprised blood, sampled after autologous hematopoietic stem cell transplantation. The chain combines TRBV12-3 or TRBV12-4 with TRBJ2-7; 14 bases map to TRBD2. CDR3 DNA: TGTGCCAGCAGGGGGGGACTAGCGGGAGTAGGTAATGAGCAGTACTTC. Protein: CASRGGLAGVGNEQYF.